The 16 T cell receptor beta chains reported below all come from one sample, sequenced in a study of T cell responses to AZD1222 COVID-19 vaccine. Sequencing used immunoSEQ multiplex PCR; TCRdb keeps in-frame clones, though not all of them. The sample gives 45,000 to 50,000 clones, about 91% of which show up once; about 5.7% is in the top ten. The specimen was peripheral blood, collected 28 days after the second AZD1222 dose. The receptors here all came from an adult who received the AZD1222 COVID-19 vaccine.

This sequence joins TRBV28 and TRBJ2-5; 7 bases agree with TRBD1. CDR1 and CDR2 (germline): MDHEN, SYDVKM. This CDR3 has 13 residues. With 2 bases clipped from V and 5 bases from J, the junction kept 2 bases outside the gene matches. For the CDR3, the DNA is TGTGCCAGCAGTTTAGGACAGGTGGAGACCCAGTACTTC. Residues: CASSLGQVETQYF.

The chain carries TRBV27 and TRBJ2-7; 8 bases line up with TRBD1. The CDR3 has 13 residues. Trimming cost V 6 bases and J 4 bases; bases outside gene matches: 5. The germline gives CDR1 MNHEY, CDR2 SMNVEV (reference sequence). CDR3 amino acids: CASRGTGPYEQYF. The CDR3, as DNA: TGTGCCAGCAGGGGGACAGGCCCTTACGAGCAGTACTTC.

The CDR3 DNA reads as TGTGCCATCAGTGAGCGGGGGGCCTTAGCCTACAATGAGCAGTTCTTC. This codes for CAISERGALAYNEQFF. The chain couples TRBV10-3 to TRBJ2-1; maybe TRBD2 (7 bases). Germline assignment: CDR1 ENHRY and CDR2 SYGVKD. CDR3 length: 16 residues. The V gene lost 2 bases and the J gene lost 2 bases, with 13 bases spanning the gap.

The CDR3 nucleotides are TGTGCCAGCAGTTTTGCCACCGACACAGATACGCAGTATTTT. Translation: CASSFATDTDTQYF. The chain links TRBV7-8 to TRBJ2-3; the D is unclear. CDR1 is SGHVS, CDR2 FQNEAQ, per germline. Trimming removed 6 bases at V and 2 bases at J, with 12 bases between. This CDR3 comprises 14 residues.

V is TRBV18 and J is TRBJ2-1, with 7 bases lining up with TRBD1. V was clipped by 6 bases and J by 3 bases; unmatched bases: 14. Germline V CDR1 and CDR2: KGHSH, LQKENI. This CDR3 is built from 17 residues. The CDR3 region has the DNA TGTGCCAGCTCGTCGACCCGACAGGGAAGGGACTACAATGAGCAGTTCTTC. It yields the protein CASSSTRQGRDYNEQFF.

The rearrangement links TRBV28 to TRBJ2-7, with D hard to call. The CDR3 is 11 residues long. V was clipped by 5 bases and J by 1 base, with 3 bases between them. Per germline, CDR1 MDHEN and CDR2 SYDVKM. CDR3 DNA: TGTGCCAGCAGTGCTTCCTACGAGCAGTACTTC. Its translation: CASSASYEQYF.

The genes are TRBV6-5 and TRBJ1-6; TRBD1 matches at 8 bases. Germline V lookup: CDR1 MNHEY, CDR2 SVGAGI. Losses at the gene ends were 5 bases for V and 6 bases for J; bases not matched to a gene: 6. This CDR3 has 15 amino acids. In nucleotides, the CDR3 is TGTGCCAGCAGTCCCTCCGACAGGGGTAATTCACCCCTCCACTTT. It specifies CASSPSDRGNSPLHF.

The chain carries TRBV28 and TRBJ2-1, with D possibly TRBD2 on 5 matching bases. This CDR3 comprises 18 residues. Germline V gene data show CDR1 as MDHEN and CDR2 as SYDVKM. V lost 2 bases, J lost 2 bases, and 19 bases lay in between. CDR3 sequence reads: CASSLMEGGPGPYNEQFF. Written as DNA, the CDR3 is TGTGCCAGCAGTTTAATGGAAGGCGGGCCCGGTCCCTACAATGAGCAGTTCTTC.

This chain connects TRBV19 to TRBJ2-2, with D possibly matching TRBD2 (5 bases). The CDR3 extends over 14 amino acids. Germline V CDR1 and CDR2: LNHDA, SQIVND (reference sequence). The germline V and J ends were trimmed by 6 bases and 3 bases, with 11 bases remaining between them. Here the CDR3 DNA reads TGTGCCAGTAGCCGGGGTAGTGACACCGGGGAGCTGTTTTTT. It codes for CASSRGSDTGELFF.

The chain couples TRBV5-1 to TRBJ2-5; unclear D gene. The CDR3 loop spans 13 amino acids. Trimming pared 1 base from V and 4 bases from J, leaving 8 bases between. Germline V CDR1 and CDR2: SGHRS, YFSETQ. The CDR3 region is CASSLNSGETQYF. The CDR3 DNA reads TGCGCCAGCAGCTTGAATTCAGGAGAGACCCAGTACTTC. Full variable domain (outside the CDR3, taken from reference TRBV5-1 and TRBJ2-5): KAGVTQTPRYLIKTRGQQVTLSCSPISGHRSVSWYQQTPGQGLQFLFEYFSETQRNKGNFPGRFSGRQFSNSRSEMNVSTLELGDSALYLCASSLNSGETQYFGPGTRLLVL.

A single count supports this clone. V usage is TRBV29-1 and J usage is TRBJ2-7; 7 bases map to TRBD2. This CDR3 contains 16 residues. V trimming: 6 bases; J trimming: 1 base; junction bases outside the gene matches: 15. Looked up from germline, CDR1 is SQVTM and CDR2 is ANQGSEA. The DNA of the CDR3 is TGCAGCGTGGTTCCTTCCGGGACTACCGGTTCCTACGAGCAGTACTTC. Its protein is CSVVPSGTTGSYEQYF.

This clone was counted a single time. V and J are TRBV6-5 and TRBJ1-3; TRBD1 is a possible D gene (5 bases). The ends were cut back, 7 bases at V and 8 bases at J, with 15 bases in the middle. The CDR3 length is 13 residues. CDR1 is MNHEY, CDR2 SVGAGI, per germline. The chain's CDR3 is CASTLGQGDTIYF. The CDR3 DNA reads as TGTGCCAGCACCCTAGGGCAAGGGGACACCATATATTTT.

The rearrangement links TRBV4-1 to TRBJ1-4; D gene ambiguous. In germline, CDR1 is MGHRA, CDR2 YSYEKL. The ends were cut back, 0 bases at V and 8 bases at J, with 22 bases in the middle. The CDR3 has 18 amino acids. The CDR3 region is CASSQDSPPTAINEKLFF. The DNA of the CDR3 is TGCGCCAGCAGCCAAGATAGTCCCCCGACGGCTATAAACGAAAAACTGTTTTTT.

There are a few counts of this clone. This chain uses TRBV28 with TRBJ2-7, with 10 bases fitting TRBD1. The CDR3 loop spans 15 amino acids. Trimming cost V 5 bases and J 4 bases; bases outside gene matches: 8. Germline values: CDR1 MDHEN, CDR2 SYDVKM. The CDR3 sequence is CASSQHGQGGYEQYF. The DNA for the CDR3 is TGTGCCAGCAGTCAACATGGACAGGGGGGTTACGAGCAGTACTTC.

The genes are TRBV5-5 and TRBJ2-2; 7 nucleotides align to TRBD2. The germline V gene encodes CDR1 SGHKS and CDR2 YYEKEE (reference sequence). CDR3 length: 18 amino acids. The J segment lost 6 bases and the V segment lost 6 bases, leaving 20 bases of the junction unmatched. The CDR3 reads CASTQTSRPAPPPGELFF. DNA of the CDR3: TGTGCCAGCACCCAGACTAGCCGCCCGGCTCCACCCCCCGGGGAGCTGTTTTTT.

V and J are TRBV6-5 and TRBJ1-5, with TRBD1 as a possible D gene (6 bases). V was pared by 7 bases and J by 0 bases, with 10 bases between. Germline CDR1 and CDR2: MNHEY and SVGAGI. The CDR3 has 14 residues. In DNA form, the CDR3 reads TGTGCCAGCACACAGGGATATAGCAATCAGCCCCAGCATTTT. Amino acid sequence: CASTQGYSNQPQHF.